These 13 T cell receptor beta chains were all obtained from the same sample, sequenced in a study of persistence of HIV-infected CD4 T cells. The libraries were made with immunoSEQ version 4 in survey mode. The method was immunoSEQ multiplex PCR; TCRdb's version includes in-frame clones alone and lacks a portion of them. The sample has approximately 45,000 clones, over 80% seen once. Anti-CD3/anti-CD28 beads served as a nonspecific positive control stimulus. Sorting of responding CD4+ T cells relied on upregulated CD40 ligand together with CD69. Antigens for these TCRs are unknown. The specimen was CD4+ T cells sorted from PBMCs after roughly 18-hour stimulation, collected from a patient who received antiretroviral therapy. The receptors shown here come from an adult woman with HIV who was CMV-seropositive.

The rearrangement joins TRBV3-1 (or the pseudogene TRBV3-2) to TRBJ1-1, with a tentative D call TRBD1 (6 bases). Germline CDR1 LGHDT, CDR2 YNNKEL (reference sequence). V lost 6 bases, J lost 5 bases, and 16 bases lay in between. The CDR3 contains 14 residues. The CDR3 sequence: CASRTGGVGTEAFF. CDR3 sequence (DNA): TGTGCCAGCAGGACGGGGGGCGTGGGAACTGAAGCTTTCTTT.

V and J are TRBV3-1 (or the pseudogene TRBV3-2) and TRBJ2-1; possibly TRBD2 for D (6 bases). Per germline, CDR1 LGHDT and CDR2 YNNKEL (reference sequence). CDR3 size: 16 residues. V lost 4 bases, J lost 4 bases, and 17 bases lay in between. This CDR3 is CASSRLVRARYNEQFF. CDR3 nucleotide sequence: TGTGCCAGCAGCCGACTAGTTAGGGCCCGGTACAATGAGCAGTTCTTC.

Turning to this clone: Other DNA variants within this sample encode the same CDR3. J is TRBJ2-1 and V is TRBV20-1; no definite D call. Germline V gene data show CDR1 as DFQATT and CDR2 as SNEGSKA (reference sequence). The CDR3 runs 11 residues. Between the trimmed V and J ends, which lost 0 bases and 10 bases, there was a span of 7 bases. Written as DNA, the CDR3 is TGCAGTGCTAGAGAAGAAGTGGAGCAGTTCTTC. This encodes CSAREEVEQFF.

Only a few counts were recorded for this clone. The rearrangement joins TRBV6-1 to TRBJ1-5; no reliable D call. The CDR3 is 17 amino acids. The germline V and J ends were trimmed by 0 bases and 0 bases, with 12 bases remaining between them. Germline V gene lookup returns CDR1 MNHNS and CDR2 SASEGT. CDR3 in DNA: TGTGCCAGCAGTGAAGCGGCCAATACTTTTAGCAATCAGCCCCAGCATTTT. This sequence encodes CASSEAANTFSNQPQHF.

V usage is TRBV24-1 and J usage is TRBJ1-5; weak D call: TRBD1 (5 bases). V lost 7 bases and J lost 6, with 15 bases in between. The CDR3 contains 14 residues. CDR1 and CDR2 from the germline V gene are KGHDR and SFDVKD. CDR3 amino acids: CATSQTGLSQPQHF. The CDR3 region has the DNA TGTGCCACCAGCCAAACGGGGCTGTCTCAGCCCCAGCATTTT.

This chain connects TRBV7-9 to TRBJ1-5; D unresolved. V shed 2 bases and J shed 0 bases, with 11 bases lying between them. The CDR3 runs to 16 residues. Germline assignment: CDR1 SEHNR and CDR2 FQNEAQ (reference sequence). CDR3 nucleotides: TGTGCCAGCAGCTTAATCCCCCAGTCTAGCAATCAGCCCCAGCATTTT. It codes for CASSLIPQSSNQPQHF.

V and J are TRBV7-8 and TRBJ2-3, with D maybe TRBD2 (5 bases). V gave up 0 bases and J gave up 13 bases, with 14 bases separating them. Germline V gives CDR1 SGHVS, CDR2 FQNEAQ. CDR3 length equals 13 residues. The CDR3 DNA reads TGTGCCAGCAGCTTAGCGTCAGCGGTCCGGGAGTATTTT. As protein: CASSLASAVREYF.

This clone has just one count. V usage is TRBV12-3 or TRBV12-4 and J usage is TRBJ2-1; TRBD1 matches 8 bases. Trimming at V came to 7 bases and at J to 7 bases, leaving 6 bases not matched to a gene. This CDR3 has 13 residues. In DNA form, the CDR3 reads TGTGCCAGCATTCGGACAGGGATAAATGAGCAGTTCTTC. This gives the protein CASIRTGINEQFF.

This chain links TRBV12-3 or TRBV12-4 with TRBJ2-7; TRBD2 agrees at 10 bases. V shed 6 bases and J 7 bases; nucleotides not matched to a gene: 3. This CDR3 spans 12 amino acids. CDR3 sequence (DNA): TGTGCCAGCAGACTAGCGGGGTATGAGCAGTACTTC. This codes for CASRLAGYEQYF.

The chain is built from TRBV11-1 and TRBJ1-6; possibly TRBD1 for D (6 bases). Trimming stripped 4 bases from V and 6 bases from J, with 10 bases between. The CDR3 totals 14 residues. Germline V lookup: CDR1 SGHAT, CDR2 FQDESV (reference sequence). CDR3 coding DNA: TGTGCCAGCAGCTCGACAGGATTTAATTCACCCCTCCACTTT. Its translation: CASSSTGFNSPLHF.

The chain carries TRBV13 and TRBJ2-2; D perhaps matches TRBD1 (6 bases). The CDR3 is made up of 16 amino acids. Germline V gene lookup returns CDR1 PRHDT and CDR2 FYEKMQ (reference sequence). V lost 4 bases to trimming and J lost 4 bases, with 16 bases between them. CDR3 in DNA: TGTGCCAGCAGCTACCTCAGGGGATCGGTCACCGGGGAGCTGTTTTTT. As protein: CASSYLRGSVTGELFF.

The chain recombines TRBV5-4 with TRBJ2-7; D might be TRBD1 (6 bases). CDR3 size: 14 residues. V shed 0 bases and J shed 2 bases, with 9 bases lying between them. Germline V CDR1 and CDR2: SGHNT, YYREEE (reference sequence). Here the CDR3 DNA reads TGTGCCAGCAGCTTGGAACAGGGACCCTACGAGCAGTACTTC. Amino acid sequence: CASSLEQGPYEQYF.

This chain connects TRBV18 to TRBJ1-2; D is uncertain. CDR1 is KGHSH, CDR2 LQKENI, per germline. The V and J ends lost 2 bases and 7 bases respectively, with 11 bases between them. There are 13 residues in the CDR3. The CDR3: CASSPGSTSGYTF. In DNA form, the CDR3 reads TGTGCCAGCTCACCAGGAAGTACGAGTGGCTACACCTTC.